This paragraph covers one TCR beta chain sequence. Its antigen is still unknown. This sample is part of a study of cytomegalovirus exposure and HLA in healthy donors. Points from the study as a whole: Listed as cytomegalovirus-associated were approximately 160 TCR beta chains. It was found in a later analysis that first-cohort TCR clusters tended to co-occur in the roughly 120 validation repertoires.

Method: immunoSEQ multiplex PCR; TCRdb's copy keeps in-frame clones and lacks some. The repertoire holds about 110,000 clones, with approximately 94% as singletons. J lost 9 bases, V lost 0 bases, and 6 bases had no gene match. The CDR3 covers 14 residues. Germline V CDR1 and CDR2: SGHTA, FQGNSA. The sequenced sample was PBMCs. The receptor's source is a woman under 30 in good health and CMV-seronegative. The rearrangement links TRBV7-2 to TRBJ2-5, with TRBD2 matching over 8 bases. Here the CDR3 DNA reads TGTGCCAGCAGCTTAGCCCTATTCGGGGGGGCCCAGTACTTC. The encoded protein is CASSLALFGGAQYF.